This TCR beta chain was documented in a study of breast tumors, draining lymph nodes, adjacent tissues. Overall study results and limits: Tumor and nontumor repertoires were significantly more similar in luminal-like than in basal-like breast cancer. Compared with lymph nodes, tumors were less diverse; compared with nontumor tissue, more.

CDR3 length equals 13 residues. The germline V gene has CDR1 SEHNR and CDR2 FQNEAQ (reference sequence). With 4 bases clipped from V and 1 base from J, the junction kept 1 base outside the gene matches. Via MiXCR, TCRdb re-called the multiplex PCR reads, giving one row per CDR3 protein. The sample shows 85,000 to 130,000 distinct CDR3 sequences, about 20% of them seen only once. This clonotype was counted many times. Its antigen is not identified. The lymph nodes were axillary draining lymph nodes from breast cancer patients. The receptor's source is a female donor with breast cancer. Some clones in this sample may be carry-over from other donors' samples. What was sequenced was axillary lymph node tissue. The chain has TRBV7-9 and TRBJ2-7, with 7 bases fitting TRBD1. CDR3 loop: CASSSGQSYEQYF. As DNA, the CDR3 is TGTGCCAGCAGCTCGGGACAGTCCTACGAGCAGTACTTC. Looking up the rest from reference TRBV7-9 and TRBJ2-7 gives the full variable domain: DTGVSQNPRHKITKRGQNVTFRCDPISEHNRLYWYRQTLGQGPEFLTYFQNEAQLEKSRLLSDRFSAERPKGSFSTLEIQRTEQGDSAMYLCASSSGQSYEQYFGPGTRLTVT.